This TCR beta chain was retrieved from a study of T cells in Graves' hyperthyroidism and ophthalmopathy. RNA transcripts gave rise to amplified TCR beta CDR3 regions. The TCR CDR3 was amplified in a first-round RT-PCR using the HTBI primer set. TCRdb processed the multiplex PCR reads anew with MiXCR; each CDR3 protein has one entry. This table has around 520,000 distinct CDR3 sequences, 13% to 15% appearing once. This clonotype was counted only a few times. V gave up 2 bases and J gave up 2 bases; unmatched junction bases: 3. The CDR3 covers 15 residues. Germline CDR1 is MGHDK and CDR2 is SYGVNS. This receptor was identified in a woman in her forties with Graves' hyperthyroidism. This rearrangement joins TRBV25-1 to TRBJ2-1; the match to TRBD2 covers 7 bases. The specimen was blood. The CDR3 DNA sequence: TGTGCCAGCAGTGAAGAGGGAGGGACCTACAATGAGCAGTTCTTC. It translates to CASSEEGGTYNEQFF.